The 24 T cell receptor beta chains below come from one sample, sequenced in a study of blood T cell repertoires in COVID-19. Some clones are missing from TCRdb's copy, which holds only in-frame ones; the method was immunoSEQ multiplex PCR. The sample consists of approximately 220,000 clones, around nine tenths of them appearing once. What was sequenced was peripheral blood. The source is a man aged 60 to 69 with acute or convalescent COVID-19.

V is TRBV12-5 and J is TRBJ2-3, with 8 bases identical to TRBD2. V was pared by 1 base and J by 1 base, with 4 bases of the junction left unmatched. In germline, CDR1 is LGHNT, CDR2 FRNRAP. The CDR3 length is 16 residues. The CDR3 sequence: CASGLETGGGTDTQYF. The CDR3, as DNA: TGTGCTAGTGGTTTGGAAACGGGGGGGGGCACAGATACGCAGTATTTT. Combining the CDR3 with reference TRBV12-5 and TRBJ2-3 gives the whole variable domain DARVTQTPRHKVTEMGQEVTMRCQPILGHNTVFWYRQTMMQGLELLAYFRNRAPLDDSGMPKDRFSAEMPDATLATLKIQPSEPRDSAVYFCASGLETGGGTDTQYFGPGTRLTVL.

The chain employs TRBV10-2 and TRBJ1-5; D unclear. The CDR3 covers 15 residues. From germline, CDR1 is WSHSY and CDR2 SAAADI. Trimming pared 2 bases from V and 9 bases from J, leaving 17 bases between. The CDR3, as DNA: TGCGCCAGCAGTGAGAGTCAGAGGCGCTTGGGGCCCCAGCATTTT. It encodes CASSESQRRLGPQHF.

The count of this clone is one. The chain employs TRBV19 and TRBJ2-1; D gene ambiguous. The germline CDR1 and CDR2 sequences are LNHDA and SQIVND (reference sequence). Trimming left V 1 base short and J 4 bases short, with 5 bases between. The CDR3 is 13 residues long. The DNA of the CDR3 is TGTGCCAGTAGTATAGCGACATACAATGAGCAGTTCTTC. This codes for CASSIATYNEQFF.

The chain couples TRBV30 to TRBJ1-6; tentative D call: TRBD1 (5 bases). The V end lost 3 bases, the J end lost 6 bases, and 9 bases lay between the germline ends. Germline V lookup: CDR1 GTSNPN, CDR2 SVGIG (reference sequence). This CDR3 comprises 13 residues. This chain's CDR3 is CAWRTALNSPLHF. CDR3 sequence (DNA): TGTGCCTGGAGGACAGCCCTTAATTCACCCCTCCACTTT.

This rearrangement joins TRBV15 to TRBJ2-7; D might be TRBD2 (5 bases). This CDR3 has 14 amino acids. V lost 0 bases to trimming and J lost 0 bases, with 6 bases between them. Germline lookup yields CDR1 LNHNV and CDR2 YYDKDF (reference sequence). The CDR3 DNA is TGTGCCACCAGCAGAGATCGGGGCTCCTACGAGCAGTACTTC. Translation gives CATSRDRGSYEQYF.

The CDR3 region has the DNA TGTGCCAGCAGTCCTCAGGGGAGCTCCTACGAGCAGTACTTC. Protein sequence: CASSPQGSSYEQYF. The V and J genes are TRBV9 and TRBJ2-7; maybe TRBD1 (6 bases). V gave up 5 bases and J gave up 0 bases, with 12 bases separating them. CDR1 SGDLS and CDR2 YYNGEE come from the germline V gene. CDR3 length: 14 amino acids.

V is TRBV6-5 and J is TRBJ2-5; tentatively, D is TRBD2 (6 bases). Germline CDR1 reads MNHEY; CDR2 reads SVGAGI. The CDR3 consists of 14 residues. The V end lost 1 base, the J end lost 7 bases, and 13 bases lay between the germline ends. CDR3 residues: CASSYFRGSGTQYF. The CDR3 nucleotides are TGTGCCAGCAGTTACTTTCGGGGGAGTGGGACCCAGTACTTC.

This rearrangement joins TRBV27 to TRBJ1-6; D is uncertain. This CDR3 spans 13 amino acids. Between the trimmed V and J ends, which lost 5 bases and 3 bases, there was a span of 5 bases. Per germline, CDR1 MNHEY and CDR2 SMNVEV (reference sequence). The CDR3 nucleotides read TGTGCCAGCAGTCCCCACTATAATTCACCCCTCCACTTT. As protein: CASSPHYNSPLHF.

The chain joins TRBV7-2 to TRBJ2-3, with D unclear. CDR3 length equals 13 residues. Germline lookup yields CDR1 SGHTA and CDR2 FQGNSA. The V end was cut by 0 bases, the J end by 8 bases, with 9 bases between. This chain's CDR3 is CASSLAQQSTQYF. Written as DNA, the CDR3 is TGTGCCAGCAGCTTAGCCCAACAATCTACGCAGTATTTT.

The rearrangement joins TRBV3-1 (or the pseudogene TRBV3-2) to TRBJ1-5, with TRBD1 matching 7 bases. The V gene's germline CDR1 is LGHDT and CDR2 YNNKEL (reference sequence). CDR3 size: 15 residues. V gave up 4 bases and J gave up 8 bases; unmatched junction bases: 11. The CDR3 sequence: CASSRTGNVWEPQHF. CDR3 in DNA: TGTGCCAGCAGCCGGACAGGTAACGTTTGGGAGCCCCAGCATTTT.

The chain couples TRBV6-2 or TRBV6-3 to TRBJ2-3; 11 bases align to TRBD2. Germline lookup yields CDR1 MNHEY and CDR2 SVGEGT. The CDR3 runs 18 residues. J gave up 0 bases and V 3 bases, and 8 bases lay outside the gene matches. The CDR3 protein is CASSYGLAGGLSTDTQYF. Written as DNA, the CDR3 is TGTGCCAGCAGTTATGGGCTAGCGGGGGGACTTAGCACAGATACGCAGTATTTT.

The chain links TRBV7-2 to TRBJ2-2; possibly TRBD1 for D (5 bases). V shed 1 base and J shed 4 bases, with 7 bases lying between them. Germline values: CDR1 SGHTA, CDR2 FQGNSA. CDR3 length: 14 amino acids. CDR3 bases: TGTGCCAGCAGCTTAGAGACAGCCACCGGGGAGCTGTTTTTT. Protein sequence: CASSLETATGELFF. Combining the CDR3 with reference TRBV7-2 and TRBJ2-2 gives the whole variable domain GAGVSQSPSNKVTEKGKDVELRCDPISGHTALYWYRQSLGQGLEFLIYFQGNSAPDKSGLPSDRFSAERTGGSVSTLTIQRTQQEDSAVYLCASSLETATGELFFGEGSRLTVL.

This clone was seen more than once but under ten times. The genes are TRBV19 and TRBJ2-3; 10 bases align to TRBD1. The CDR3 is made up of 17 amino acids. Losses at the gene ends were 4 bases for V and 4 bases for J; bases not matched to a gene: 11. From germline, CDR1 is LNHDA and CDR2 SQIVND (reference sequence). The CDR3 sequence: CASSRGGTGARSDTQYF. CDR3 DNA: TGTGCCAGTAGTAGGGGAGGGACAGGGGCTAGGTCAGATACGCAGTATTTT.

The CDR3 coding sequence is TGTGCCAGCAGCTTAGCGGCAGAAAAACTGTTTTTT. Amino acids: CASSLAAEKLFF. This chain joins TRBV7-9 and TRBJ1-4; D is uncertain. Deletions cut 0 bases from V and 8 bases from J, with 4 bases between. Germline values: CDR1 SEHNR, CDR2 FQNEAQ (reference sequence). The CDR3 contains 12 residues.

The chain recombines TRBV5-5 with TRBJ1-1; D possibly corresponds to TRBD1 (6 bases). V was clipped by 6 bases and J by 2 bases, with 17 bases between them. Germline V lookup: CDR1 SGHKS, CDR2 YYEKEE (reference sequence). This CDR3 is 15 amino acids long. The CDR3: CASKLTGQLNTEAFF. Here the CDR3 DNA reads TGTGCCAGCAAACTTACGGGACAACTAAACACTGAAGCTTTCTTT.

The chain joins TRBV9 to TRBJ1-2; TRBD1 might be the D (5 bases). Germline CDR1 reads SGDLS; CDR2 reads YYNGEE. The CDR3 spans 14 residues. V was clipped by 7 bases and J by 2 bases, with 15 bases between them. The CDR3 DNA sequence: TGTGCCAGCGTAAGGGGAAGGGCGAACTATGGCTACACCTTC. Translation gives CASVRGRANYGYTF.

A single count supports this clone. This CDR3 reads CASSSGLAGGKITYEQYF. The DNA of the CDR3 is TGCGCCAGCAGCTCGGGACTAGCGGGGGGGAAAATCACCTACGAGCAGTACTTC. The chain carries TRBV5-1 and TRBJ2-7; 16 bases are a match to TRBD2. This CDR3 contains 18 residues. CDR1 SGHRS and CDR2 YFSETQ come from the germline V gene. The V and J ends lost 3 bases and 2 bases, in that order; junction bases with no gene match: 8.

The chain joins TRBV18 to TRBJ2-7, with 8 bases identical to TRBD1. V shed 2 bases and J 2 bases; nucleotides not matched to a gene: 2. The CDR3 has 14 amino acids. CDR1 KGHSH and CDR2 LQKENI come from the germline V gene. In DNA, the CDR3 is TGTGCCAGCTCACCAAACAGGGGGGCCTACGAGCAGTACTTC. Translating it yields CASSPNRGAYEQYF.

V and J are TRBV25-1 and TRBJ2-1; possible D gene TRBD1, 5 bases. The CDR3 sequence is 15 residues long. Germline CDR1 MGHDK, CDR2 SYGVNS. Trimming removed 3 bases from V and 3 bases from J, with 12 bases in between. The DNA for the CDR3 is TGTGCCAGCAGTGATCCCCAGGGTGGCTACAATGAGCAGTTCTTC. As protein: CASSDPQGGYNEQFF. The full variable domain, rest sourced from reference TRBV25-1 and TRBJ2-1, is EADIYQTPRYLVIGTGKKITLECSQTMGHDKMYWYQQDPGMELHLIHYSYGVNSTEKGDLSSESTVSRIRTEHFPLTLESARPSHTSQYLCASSDPQGGYNEQFFGPGTRLTVL.

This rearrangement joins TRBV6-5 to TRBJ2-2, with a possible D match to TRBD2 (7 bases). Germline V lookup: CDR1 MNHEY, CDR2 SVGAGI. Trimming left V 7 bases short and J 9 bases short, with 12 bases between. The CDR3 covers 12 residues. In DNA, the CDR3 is TGTGCCAGCATTGGGGGGGGCCGGGAGCTGTTTTTT. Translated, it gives CASIGGGRELFF.

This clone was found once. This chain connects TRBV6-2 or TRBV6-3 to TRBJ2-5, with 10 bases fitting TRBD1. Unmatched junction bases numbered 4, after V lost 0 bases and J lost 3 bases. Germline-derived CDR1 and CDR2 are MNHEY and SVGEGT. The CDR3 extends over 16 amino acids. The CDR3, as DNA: TGTGCCAGCAGTTACTCGACCGGGACAGGGGAAGAGACCCAGTACTTC. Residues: CASSYSTGTGEETQYF.

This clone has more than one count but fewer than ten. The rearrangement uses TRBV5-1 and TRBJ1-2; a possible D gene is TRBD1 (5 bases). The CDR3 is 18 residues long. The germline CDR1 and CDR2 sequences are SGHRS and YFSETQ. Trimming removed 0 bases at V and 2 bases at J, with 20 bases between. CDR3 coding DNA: TGCGCCAGCAGCTTGGCTCCTAGTCGATTACAGGACAACTATGGCTACACCTTC. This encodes CASSLAPSRLQDNYGYTF.

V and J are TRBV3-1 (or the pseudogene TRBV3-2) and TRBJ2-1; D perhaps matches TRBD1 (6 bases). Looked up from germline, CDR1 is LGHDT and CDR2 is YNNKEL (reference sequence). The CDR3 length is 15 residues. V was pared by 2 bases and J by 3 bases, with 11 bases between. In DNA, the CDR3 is TGTGCCAGCAGCCAAAGCCAAGGGGGCTACAATGAGCAGTTCTTC. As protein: CASSQSQGGYNEQFF.

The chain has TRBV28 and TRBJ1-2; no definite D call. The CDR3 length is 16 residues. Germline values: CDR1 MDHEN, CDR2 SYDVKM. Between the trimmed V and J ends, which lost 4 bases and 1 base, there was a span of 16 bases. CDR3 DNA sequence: TGTGCCAGCAGTTCCCTCCTCGAGACAATTAACTATGGCTACACCTTC. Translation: CASSSLLETINYGYTF.